One and the same sample provided the 20 T cell receptor beta chains below, sequenced in a study of tumor-infiltrating lymphocytes in primary liver carcinoma. Out of unsorted whole blood came the blood RNA, and germline DNA was extracted as well. From approximately 500 ng total RNA, TCR beta cDNA was generated with a primer in the constant region. Libraries for TCR beta were built through three nested multiplex PCR rounds, which together made up a slightly modified ARM-PCR procedure. The first two PCR rounds used TRBV1-TRBV30 forward primers with a C-beta reverse primer, roughly 11 cycles each. TCRdb fed the multiplex PCR reads into MiXCR, producing one record per CDR3 protein. The profile shows 310,000 or so distinct CDR3 sequences, roughly two thirds of them singletons. The sequenced sample consisted of peripheral blood. These receptors were taken from a man in his forties with primary liver carcinoma and hepatitis B virus infection.

The V gene is TRBV12-3 or TRBV12-4, the J gene TRBJ1-1; the D gene is possibly TRBD1 (5 bases). Trimming took off 0 bases at V and 4 bases at J, with 15 bases between the two ends. This CDR3 contains 16 residues. CDR3 DNA sequence: TGTGCCAGCAGTTTAGCGGGGGGGGACTTCCCCACTGAAGCTTTCTTT. Residues: CASSLAGGDFPTEAFF.

As for this clonotype: Since no conserved phenylalanine or tryptophan closes the CDR3, a read error is the likely cause. J is TRBJ1-3 and V is TRBV6-1; D call uncertain. In germline, CDR1 is MNHNS, CDR2 SASEGT. Trimming removed 4 bases from V and 0 bases from J, with 7 bases in between. The CDR3 contains 14 residues. The CDR3: CASSGGSSGNTIYS. The CDR3 bases are TGTGCCAGCAGTGGCGGAAGCTCTGGAAACACCATATATTCT.

Turning to this clonotype: This sequence may be a read error, since a much larger clone differs from it by one base. The V gene is TRBV13, the J gene TRBJ2-5; D might be TRBD1 (5 bases). The length of the CDR3 is 14 residues. V was cut by 5 bases and J by 4 bases, with 14 bases left in between. CDR1 and CDR2 from the germline V gene are PRHDT and FYEKMQ (reference sequence). The CDR3 bases are TGTGCCAGCAGCCCCAGGCTAACAGGAGAGACCCAGTACTTC. It specifies CASSPRLTGETQYF. Full variable domain (remainder filled in from reference TRBV13 and TRBJ2-5): AAGVIQSPRHLIKEKRETATLKCYPIPRHDTVYWYQQGPGQDPQFLISFYEKMQSDKGSIPDRFSAQQFSDYHSELNMSSLELGDSALYFCASSPRLTGETQYFGPGTRLLVL.

There are many counts of this clonotype. The V and J genes are TRBV5-4 and TRBJ2-7; D perhaps matches TRBD1 (6 bases). Germline V gene sequence: CDR1 SGHNT, CDR2 YYREEE (reference sequence). The CDR3 has 14 residues. V was trimmed by 4 bases and J by 4 bases, leaving 15 bases between them. CDR3 protein: CASSPGTNPYEQYF. CDR3 nucleotide sequence: TGTGCCAGCAGCCCCGGGACAAACCCTTACGAGCAGTACTTC.

Of note for this clonotype: A much larger clone differs by one base, so this may be a read error. The rearrangement links TRBV6-1 to TRBJ2-7; D unclear. The V gene's germline CDR1 is MNHNS and CDR2 SASEGT. V was shortened by 2 bases and J by 2 bases, with 10 bases between the two germline ends. This CDR3 has 14 amino acids. DNA for the CDR3: TGTGCCAGCAGTGAACTGGGTACCCCCTACGAGCAGTACTTC. Protein sequence: CASSELGTPYEQYF.

Concerning this clonotype: Given a much more abundant clone one base away, this may be a read error. The CDR3 region has the DNA TGCGCCAGCTCCGGGGAAGTGGTAAACACCGGGGAGCTGTTTTTT. Translation: CASSGEVVNTGELFF. The chain uses TRBV10-2 and TRBJ2-2; D may be TRBD2 (5 bases). V dropped 8 bases and J dropped 2 bases, with 15 bases sitting between them. This CDR3 has 15 amino acids. Germline lookup yields CDR1 WSHSY and CDR2 SAAADI.

Note on this clonotype: The CDR3 does not close with the conserved phenylalanine or tryptophan, likely indicating a read error. This rearrangement joins TRBV11-2 to TRBJ2-3, with D maybe TRBD2 (6 bases). This CDR3 has 15 residues. Per germline, CDR1 SGHAT and CDR2 FQNNGV. The V end lost 6 bases, the J end lost 8 bases, and 21 bases lay between the germline ends. This CDR3 reads CASSSPGSAGSTQYS. The CDR3 DNA follows: TGTGCCAGCAGTTCCCCGGGGTCTGCCGGGAGTACGCAGTATTCT.

A few counts support this clonotype. This rearrangement joins TRBV12-3 or TRBV12-4 to TRBJ2-5; D is perhaps TRBD2 (6 bases). V lost 3 bases to trimming and J lost 3 bases, with 20 bases between them. The CDR3 loop spans 17 amino acids. CDR3 nucleotide sequence: TGTGCCAGCAGTTTGTCTAGGCCGGGACTTACTGAAGAGACCCAGTACTTC. Its translation: CASSLSRPGLTEETQYF.

A remark on this clonotype: A much bigger clone sits one base away, suggesting this may be a read error. The V and J genes are TRBV5-4 and TRBJ2-5; D might be TRBD2 (6 bases). The CDR3 has 15 residues. Trimming took 1 base from V and 2 from J, leaving 12 bases between them. Germline V gene lookup returns CDR1 SGHNT and CDR2 YYREEE (reference sequence). The CDR3 reads CASSLPLGGQETQYF. CDR3 in DNA: TGTGCCAGCAGCTTGCCTCTGGGAGGACAAGAGACCCAGTACTTC.

This clonotype has only a few counts. The chain carries TRBV6-2 or TRBV6-3 and TRBJ2-3; 11 positions match TRBD1. This CDR3 contains 15 residues. V was clipped by 4 bases and J by 4 bases; unmatched bases: 4. Germline loops: CDR1 MNHEY, CDR2 SVGEGT. The CDR3 nucleotides are TGTGCCAGCAGTTGGACAGGGGGCGGGGCAGATACGCAGTATTTT. The encoded protein is CASSWTGGGADTQYF.

This clonotype was seen at least ten times. V and J are TRBV11-2 and TRBJ2-7; D ambiguous. Trimming pared 5 bases from V and 6 bases from J, leaving 11 bases between. The CDR3 is 12 residues long. The V gene's germline CDR1 is SGHAT and CDR2 FQNNGV. The CDR3: CASSPRRREQYF. CDR3 nucleotide sequence: TGTGCCAGCAGCCCCCGAAGACGCGAGCAGTACTTC.

V usage is TRBV11-2 and J usage is TRBJ2-3; the match to TRBD2 covers 10 bases. This CDR3 is built from 18 residues. Germline V gene sequence: CDR1 SGHAT, CDR2 FQNNGV. The ends lost 2 bases at V and 3 bases at J; junction bases unmatched: 11. CDR3 DNA sequence: TGTGCCAGCAGCTTAATGTTAGCGGGAGGTCCCTCGACAGATACGCAGTATTTT. Protein: CASSLMLAGGPSTDTQYF.

As for this clonotype: At one of its ends the junction is not consistent with the germline gene, which may arise from a read error. The chain has TRBV11-3 and TRBJ2-3, with D perhaps being TRBD1 or TRBD2 (5 bases each). Germline CDR1 SGHNT, CDR2 YENEEA. The CDR3 totals 12 residues. The CDR3 sequence is CASSSRGVTHYF. The CDR3 DNA reads TGTGCCAGCAGCTCGAGGGGAGTTACGCATTATTTT. The whole variable domain, filled in from reference TRBV11-3 and TRBJ2-3, reads EAGVVQSPRYKIIEKKQPVAFWCNPISGHNTLYWYLQNLGQGPELLIRYENEEAVDDSQLPKDRFSAERLKGVDSTLKIQPAELGDSAVYLCASSSRGVTHYFGPGTRLTVL.

In the case of this clonotype: Germline and junction disagree at one end, which may indicate a read error. The chain is built from TRBV11-2 and TRBJ2-7; 9 nucleotides match TRBD1. CDR3 size: 16 residues. CDR1 is SGHAT and CDR2 is FQNNGV in the germline V gene. For the CDR3, the DNA is TGTGCCAGCAGCCCACGGACAGGGGCGGGCTCCTACGAGCAGTGTTTC. Translation gives CASSPRTGAGSYEQCF.

Worth noting for this clonotype: A read error may produce the germline difference seen at one junction end. The chain joins TRBV11-2 to TRBJ2-3; D ambiguous. CDR1 and CDR2 from the germline V gene are SGHAT and FQNNGV. The CDR3 contains 15 residues. Here the CDR3 reads CDSSLTWAGTDTQYF. The CDR3 DNA reads as TGTGACAGCAGCCTGACATGGGCGGGCACAGATACGCAGTATTTT.

The chain uses TRBV11-2 and TRBJ2-4, with 9 bases lining up with TRBD1. CDR1 is SGHAT, CDR2 FQNNGV, per germline. This CDR3 is 16 amino acids long. V lost 5 bases and J lost 13; bases outside the gene matches: 18. CDR3 coding DNA: TGTGCCAGCAGCCACAACGGAGGGACAGGGCCGAATGAGCAGTACTTC. As protein: CASSHNGGTGPNEQYF. The full variable domain, in which reference TRBV11-2 and TRBJ2-4 provide the parts outside the CDR3, is EAGVAQSPRYKIIEKRQSVAFWCNPISGHATLYWYQQILGQGPKLLIQFQNNGVVDDSQLPKDRFSAERLKGVDSTLKIQPAKLEDSAVYLCASSHNGGTGPNEQYFGAGTRLSVL.

The V and J genes are TRBV28 and TRBJ2-1; a possible D gene is TRBD2 (6 bases). Trimming took off 8 bases at V and 8 bases at J, with 10 bases between the two ends. The CDR3 is 11 amino acids. From germline, CDR1 is MDHEN and CDR2 SYDVKM. CDR3 residues: CASVTSYEQFF. The CDR3 bases are TGTGCCAGCGTGACTAGTTATGAGCAGTTCTTC.

Note on this clonotype: A much larger clonotype is one base distant, so this may be a read error. This chain uses TRBV12-5 with TRBJ2-3, with TRBD1 as a possible D gene (5 bases). Germline V lookup: CDR1 LGHNT, CDR2 FRNRAP. The CDR3 is made up of 12 amino acids. The CDR3 here is CASGPTGDMQYF. In DNA, the CDR3 is TGTGCTAGTGGACCCACAGGCGATATGCAGTATTTT.

Note on this clonotype: Possible read error: a much larger clone is one base away. This chain joins TRBV27 and TRBJ2-1; D gene ambiguous. Between the trimmed V and J ends, which lost 7 bases and 0 bases, there was a span of 13 bases. This CDR3 has 15 amino acids. Per germline, CDR1 MNHEY and CDR2 SMNVEV (reference sequence). CDR3 region: CASKERPSSYNEQFF. In DNA, the CDR3 is TGTGCCAGCAAGGAAAGACCCAGCTCCTACAATGAGCAGTTCTTC.

The chain recombines TRBV11-2 with TRBJ2-7, with 10 bases aligning to TRBD2. The CDR3 has 17 amino acids. V shed 7 bases and J 5 bases; nucleotides not matched to a gene: 17. Germline V gene lookup returns CDR1 SGHAT and CDR2 FQNNGV. The CDR3 is CASNLGHVAGGLNEQYF. CDR3 DNA: TGTGCCAGCAACCTAGGCCACGTAGCGGGAGGTCTCAACGAGCAGTACTTC.